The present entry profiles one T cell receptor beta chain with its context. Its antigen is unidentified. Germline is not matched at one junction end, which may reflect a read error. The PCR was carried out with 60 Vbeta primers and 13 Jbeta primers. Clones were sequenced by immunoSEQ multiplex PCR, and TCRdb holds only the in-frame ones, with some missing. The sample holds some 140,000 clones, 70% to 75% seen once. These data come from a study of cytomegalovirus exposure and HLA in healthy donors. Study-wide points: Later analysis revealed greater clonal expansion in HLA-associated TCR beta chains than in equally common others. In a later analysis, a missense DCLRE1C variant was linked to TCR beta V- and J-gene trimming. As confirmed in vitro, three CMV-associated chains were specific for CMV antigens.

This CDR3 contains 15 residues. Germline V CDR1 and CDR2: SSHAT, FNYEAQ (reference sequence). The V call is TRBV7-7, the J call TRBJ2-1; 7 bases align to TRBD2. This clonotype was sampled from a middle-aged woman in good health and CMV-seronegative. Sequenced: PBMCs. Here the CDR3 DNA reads TGTGCTAGCAGCTTAGTACCAGCGGGGTGGCATGAGCAGTTCTTC. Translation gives CASSLVPAGWHEQFF. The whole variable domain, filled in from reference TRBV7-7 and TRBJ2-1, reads GAGVSQSPRYKVTKRGQDVTLRCDPISSHATLYWYQQALGQGPEFLTYFNYEAQPDKSGLPSDRFSAERPEGSISTLTIQRTEQRDSAMYRCASSLVPAGWHEQFFGPGTRLTVL.